The 32 T cell receptor beta chains presented below share a single source sample, sequenced in a study of spatial heterogeneity in lung cancer. Findings and caveats of the study: Counts of expanded intratumoral alpha and beta TCRs tracked tumor mutation counts.

One entry per CDR3 protein, called by TCRdb with MiXCR from the 5' RACE reads. The data show more than 20,000 distinct CDR3 sequences, roughly 3% seen once. As for time point: sample taken at primary tumor resection. No antigen has been identified for these receptors. The source was lung tumor tissue, collected at surgery. The source is a male donor with early-stage non-small cell lung cancer.

In this sample, this clonotype turned up many times. The rearrangement uses TRBV19 and TRBJ2-2, with 8 bases that match TRBD2. With 6 bases clipped from V and 1 base from J, the junction kept 1 base outside the gene matches. The CDR3 contains 14 residues. Germline-derived CDR1 and CDR2 are LNHDA and SQIVND (reference sequence). The DNA for the CDR3 is TGTGCCAGTAGGGGACTAGGGAACACCGGGGAGCTGTTTTTT. It encodes CASRGLGNTGELFF.

This clonotype has a count of ten or more. The chain combines TRBV27 with TRBJ2-1; D unresolved. V lost 2 bases and J 5 bases, leaving 10 bases between the germline ends. There are 14 residues in the CDR3. The V gene's germline CDR1 is MNHEY and CDR2 SMNVEV (reference sequence). The CDR3 sequence is CASSLEQPNNEQFF. For the CDR3, the DNA is TGTGCCAGCAGTTTAGAGCAGCCTAACAATGAGCAGTTCTTC.

The sample holds many counts of this clonotype. The V and J genes are TRBV7-2 and TRBJ2-3, with D tentatively TRBD2 (6 bases). CDR3 length: 17 amino acids. The ends were cut back, 2 bases at V and 0 bases at J, with 15 bases in the middle. Germline loops: CDR1 SGHTA, CDR2 FQGNSA. DNA of the CDR3: TGTGCCAGCAGCTTAAAAATTAGCGGTACTAGCACAGATACGCAGTATTTT. This sequence encodes CASSLKISGTSTDTQYF.

This clonotype occurred many times. The chain recombines TRBV13 with TRBJ2-3; D is uncertain. Germline-derived CDR1 and CDR2 are PRHDT and FYEKMQ (reference sequence). The CDR3 consists of 14 residues. The ends were cut back, 6 bases at V and 0 bases at J, with 10 bases in the middle. In DNA form, the CDR3 reads TGTGCCAGCAGTAAAACTGCTAGCACAGATACGCAGTATTTT. This translates into CASSKTASTDTQYF.

This clonotype was counted ten times or more. The chain recombines TRBV4-2 with TRBJ2-1; D is undetermined. CDR3 size: 16 residues. Germline-derived CDR1 and CDR2 are LGHNA and YNFKEQ. V lost 1 base, J lost 0 bases, and 10 bases lay in between. This chain's CDR3 is CASSQGHSRSYNEQFF. CDR3 coding DNA: TGTGCCAGCAGCCAAGGGCACAGTCGCTCCTACAATGAGCAGTTCTTC.

This clonotype was recorded many times. The J gene is TRBJ2-2, the V gene TRBV6-5; 7 nucleotides align to TRBD1. The CDR3 consists of 15 residues. CDR1 and CDR2 from the germline V gene are MNHEY and SVGAGI. Unmatched junction bases numbered 5, after V lost 6 bases and J lost 1 base. This chain's CDR3 is CASRGTEKNTGELFF. The DNA for the CDR3 is TGTGCCAGCAGGGGGACAGAGAAGAACACCGGGGAGCTGTTTTTT.

The chain is built from TRBV6-2 or TRBV6-3 and TRBJ1-4, with D tentatively TRBD1 (6 bases). The CDR3 has 18 amino acids. CDR1 and CDR2 (germline): MNHEY, SVGEGT. With 6 bases removed from V and 1 base from J, the gap between germline ends came to 21 bases. The CDR3 bases are TGTGCCAGCAGCGCAAACACAGGGTGGATACAAACTAATGAAAAACTGTTTTTT. Its translation is CASSANTGWIQTNEKLFF.

At least ten counts were recorded for this clonotype. In DNA, the CDR3 is TGTGCCAGCAGCGCGGGACTAAAAAATGAGCAGTTCTTC. It translates to CASSAGLKNEQFF. This rearrangement joins TRBV7-3 to TRBJ2-1; 7 bases are shared with TRBD2. The germline gives CDR1 SGHTA, CDR2 FQGTGA. V lost 5 bases to trimming and J lost 7 bases; unmatched junction nucleotides: 5. CDR3 length equals 13 residues.

Remarks on this clonotype: This sequence may be a read error, since a much larger clone differs from it by one base. The rearrangement joins TRBV7-2 to TRBJ1-6; no clear D. The CDR3 runs to 13 residues. Germline lookup yields CDR1 SGHTA and CDR2 FQGNSA. This CDR3 reads CASSSILGSPFHF. CDR3 in DNA: TGTGCCAGCAGCTCTATATTGGGTTCACCCTTCCACTTT.

This clonotype appeared many times. The genes are TRBV10-3 and TRBJ2-7; TRBD2 might be the D (5 bases). CDR1 ENHRY and CDR2 SYGVKD come from the germline V gene. This CDR3 is 14 amino acids long. Trimming took 0 bases from V and 4 from J, leaving 10 bases between them. The CDR3 coding sequence is TGTGCCATCAGTGAGTCCACCCGGGGTTACGAGCAGTACTTC. This sequence encodes CAISESTRGYEQYF.

This clonotype was detected ten times or more. This CDR3 reads CASSFVGDSNQPQHF. CDR3 nucleotide sequence: TGTGCCAGCAGTTTCGTGGGGGATAGCAATCAGCCCCAGCATTTT. The chain carries TRBV28 and TRBJ1-5, with D perhaps matching TRBD1 (5 bases). This CDR3 is 15 amino acids long. CDR1 is MDHEN and CDR2 is SYDVKM in the germline V gene. Trimming shortened V by 3 bases and J by 0 bases, and 9 bases separated the two germline ends.

This clonotype was seen many times. The rearrangement uses TRBV6-5 and TRBJ1-1; D is possibly TRBD1 (5 bases). Germline V gene lookup returns CDR1 MNHEY and CDR2 SVGAGI. CDR3 length: 14 amino acids. Trimming cost V 6 bases and J 4 bases, with 15 bases left between them. CDR3 sequence reads: CASRPSGGGTEAFF. The CDR3 DNA follows: TGTGCCAGCAGGCCCTCCGGGGGGGGCACTGAAGCTTTCTTT.

This clonotype was counted at least ten times. The V call is TRBV3-1, the J call TRBJ1-4, with 11 bases matching TRBD1. This CDR3 contains 16 residues. The germline V gene has CDR1 LGHDT and CDR2 YNNKEL (reference sequence). Trimming took 1 base from V and 10 from J; bases not matched to a gene: 8. DNA of the CDR3: TGTGCCAGCAGCCAAGGACCGGGACAGGGGGAGGCAAAACTGTTTTTT. This encodes CASSQGPGQGEAKLFF. Full variable domain (missing parts from reference TRBV3-1 and TRBJ1-4): DTAVSQTPKYLVTQMGNDKSIKCEQNLGHDTMYWYKQDSKKFLKIMFSYNNKELIINETVPNRFSPKSPDKAHLNLHINSLELGDSAVYFCASSQGPGQGEAKLFFGSGTQLSVL.

This clonotype was observed at least ten times. This chain links TRBV19 with TRBJ1-2, with 10 positions matching TRBD1. The trim removed 10 bases at V and 7 bases at J, leaving 12 bases unmatched. The CDR3 extends over 14 amino acids. Germline loops: CDR1 LNHDA, CDR2 SQIVND (reference sequence). The CDR3 DNA follows: TGTGCCACCCGAGTTTCGACAGGGGGCTCTGGCTACACCTTC. This codes for CATRVSTGGSGYTF.

This clonotype was counted many times. This sequence joins TRBV24-1 and TRBJ2-3; 9 bases align to TRBD2. This CDR3 contains 17 residues. The V gene end was trimmed by 9 bases and the J gene end by 2 bases; junction bases not matched to a gene: 14. Germline lookup yields CDR1 KGHDR and CDR2 SFDVKD. The CDR3 DNA reads as TGTGCCACCCCCTCATGGCGGGAGGGCCTTATCACAGATACGCAGTATTTT. It yields the protein CATPSWREGLITDTQYF.

This clonotype was counted ten times or more. The J gene is TRBJ1-2, the V gene TRBV7-2; no definite D call. Trimming shortened V by 1 base and J by 0 bases, and 6 bases separated the two germline ends. In germline, CDR1 is SGHTA, CDR2 FQGNSA. The CDR3 runs 14 residues. This CDR3 is CASSLGSANYGYTF. The CDR3 DNA follows: TGTGCCAGCAGCTTAGGGTCAGCTAACTATGGCTACACCTTC.

This clonotype has ten or more counts. The J gene is TRBJ1-4, the V gene TRBV5-1; D perhaps matches TRBD1 (6 bases). V was trimmed by 0 bases and J by 8 bases, leaving 11 bases between them. The germline CDR1 and CDR2 sequences are SGHRS and YFSETQ. This CDR3 has 14 amino acids. The CDR3: CASSLGRGDEKLFF. For the CDR3, the DNA is TGCGCCAGCAGCTTGGGCAGGGGTGACGAAAAACTGTTTTTT.

There are many counts of this clonotype. The genes are TRBV29-1 and TRBJ2-7; D remains unclear. The CDR3 is 12 amino acids. Trimming removed 3 bases from V and 2 bases from J, with 8 bases in between. Looked up from germline, CDR1 is SQVTM and CDR2 is ANQGSEA. The CDR3 nucleotides are TGCAGCGTTGAGACCCAAGCCTACGAGCAGTACTTC. Encoded protein: CSVETQAYEQYF.

This clonotype was seen ten or more times. This chain links TRBV20-1 with TRBJ2-4; 14 positions match TRBD2. This CDR3 spans 16 amino acids. Per the germline V gene, CDR1 is DFQATT and CDR2 is SNEGSKA (reference sequence). The J segment lost 2 bases and the V segment lost 3 bases, leaving 3 bases of the junction unmatched. CDR3 DNA: TGCAGTGCTAGCGGGACTAGCGGGAGCTCCAAAAACATTCAGTACTTC. It is translated as CSASGTSGSSKNIQYF.

The sample holds many counts of this clonotype. The rearrangement joins TRBV12-3 or TRBV12-4 to TRBJ1-1; the D is unclear. This CDR3 is 13 amino acids long. The V end was cut by 2 bases, the J end by 3 bases, with 7 bases between. The CDR3 spells CASSLHPDTEAFF. CDR3 DNA: TGTGCCAGCAGTTTACACCCAGACACTGAAGCTTTCTTT.

This clonotype appeared many times. The J gene is TRBJ1-5, the V gene TRBV19; D remains ambiguous. This CDR3 is built from 15 residues. Trimming cost V 3 bases and J 0 bases, with 9 bases left between them. Germline lookup yields CDR1 LNHDA and CDR2 SQIVND (reference sequence). CDR3 region: CASSMRDYSNQPQHF. The CDR3 coding sequence is TGTGCCAGTAGTATGAGAGATTATAGCAATCAGCCCCAGCATTTT.

This clonotype was seen repeatedly, ten times or more. The chain has TRBV30 and TRBJ2-3, with 8 bases that match TRBD2. The ends lost 1 base at V and 4 bases at J; junction bases unmatched: 7. The CDR3 covers 15 residues. The germline V gene encodes CDR1 GTSNPN and CDR2 SVGIG (reference sequence). This chain's CDR3 is CAWSAVAGIADTQYF. CDR3 bases: TGTGCCTGGAGTGCCGTAGCGGGAATCGCAGATACGCAGTATTTT.

This clonotype was detected ten times or more. V usage is TRBV7-8 and J usage is TRBJ2-7, with a weak D call TRBD2 (6 bases). Trimming took 3 bases from V and 2 from J, leaving 8 bases between them. Germline V lookup: CDR1 SGHVS, CDR2 FQNEAQ. The CDR3 spans 13 residues. In DNA, the CDR3 is TGTGCCAGCAGCTTGTCGGGAGCCTACGAGCAGTACTTC. It encodes CASSLSGAYEQYF.

This clonotype was observed at least ten times. The CDR3 protein is CASSQEEGVYLTDTQYF. The CDR3, as DNA: TGTGCCAGCAGCCAAGAGGAGGGGGTTTATCTTACAGATACGCAGTATTTT. This chain links TRBV3-1 with TRBJ2-3; either TRBD1 or TRBD2 may fit D (6 bases each). The CDR3 extends over 17 amino acids. Per germline, CDR1 LGHDT and CDR2 YNNKEL (reference sequence). Trimming removed 0 bases at V and 3 bases at J, with 16 bases between.

This clonotype was detected many times. This chain joins TRBV7-2 and TRBJ2-3; D is uncertain. The germline CDR1 and CDR2 sequences are SGHTA and FQGNSA. Trimming took off 5 bases at V and 6 bases at J, with 9 bases between the two ends. The CDR3 is 12 residues long. The CDR3: CASSAYSDTQYF. The CDR3 DNA reads TGTGCCAGCAGCGCATACAGTGATACGCAGTATTTT.

At least ten counts were recorded for this clonotype. CDR3 sequence (DNA): TGTGCCAGCAGCCAAGAGCGGGAGAGCTACAATGAGCAGTTCTTC. Protein sequence: CASSQERESYNEQFF. The chain is built from TRBV4-2 and TRBJ2-1; 7 nucleotides agree with TRBD2. V dropped 0 bases and J dropped 3; count of bases not matched to a gene: 2. Germline CDR1 LGHNA, CDR2 YNFKEQ. CDR3 length: 15 amino acids.

This clonotype was recorded at least ten times. This chain links TRBV5-4 with TRBJ2-3; 7 bases are a match to TRBD2. CDR3 length equals 15 residues. Per germline, CDR1 SGHNT and CDR2 YYREEE (reference sequence). J gave up 1 base and V 0 bases, and 2 bases lay outside the gene matches. The CDR3: CASSLVTSGTDTQYF. The CDR3 bases are TGTGCCAGCAGCTTGGTAACTAGCGGCACAGATACGCAGTATTTT.

This clonotype was recorded many times. The rearrangement joins TRBV12-3 or TRBV12-4 to TRBJ2-1; no definite D call. The CDR3 spans 13 residues. Trimming left V 5 bases short and J 0 bases short, with 5 bases between. This CDR3 is CASSPSSYNEQFF. The CDR3 region has the DNA TGTGCCAGCAGTCCCAGCTCCTACAATGAGCAGTTCTTC.

This clonotype was recorded many times. V usage is TRBV29-1 and J usage is TRBJ2-5; the match to TRBD1 covers 12 bases. The CDR3 is 14 amino acids. Germline values: CDR1 SQVTM, CDR2 ANQGSEA. The V segment lost 4 bases and the J segment 4 bases; nucleotides outside the gene matches: 4. CDR3 amino acids: CSVGPGQGAETQYF. Here the CDR3 DNA reads TGCAGCGTTGGCCCGGGACAGGGGGCAGAGACCCAGTACTTC.

Ten or more counts support this clonotype. The rearrangement joins TRBV5-1 to TRBJ2-2; D is undetermined. The CDR3 sequence is 15 residues long. The germline CDR1 and CDR2 sequences are SGHRS and YFSETQ. The V and J ends lost 4 bases and 4 bases respectively, with 14 bases between them. The CDR3 DNA is TGCGCCAGCAGCCTCACCGGACGCGGCACCGGGGAGCTGTTTTTT. As protein: CASSLTGRGTGELFF.

The table lists this clonotype with many counts. The V call is TRBV27, the J call TRBJ2-7; D is perhaps TRBD2 (6 bases). Germline CDR1 and CDR2: MNHEY and SMNVEV (reference sequence). The CDR3 sequence is 13 residues long. The V end lost 3 bases, the J end lost 4 bases, and 10 bases lay between the germline ends. The CDR3 region has the DNA TGTGCCAGCAGTTTGGCGGGATTATACGAGCAGTACTTC. This translates into CASSLAGLYEQYF.

In its sample, this clonotype was seen many times. This rearrangement joins TRBV28 to TRBJ2-6; 9 positions match TRBD1. Looked up from germline, CDR1 is MDHEN and CDR2 is SYDVKM. The CDR3 is 19 amino acids. The ends lost 7 bases at V and 0 bases at J; junction bases unmatched: 13. This CDR3 is CASTQDRDRDYSGANVLTF. The CDR3 region has the DNA TGTGCCAGCACCCAAGACCGGGACAGGGATTACTCTGGGGCCAACGTCCTGACTTTC.